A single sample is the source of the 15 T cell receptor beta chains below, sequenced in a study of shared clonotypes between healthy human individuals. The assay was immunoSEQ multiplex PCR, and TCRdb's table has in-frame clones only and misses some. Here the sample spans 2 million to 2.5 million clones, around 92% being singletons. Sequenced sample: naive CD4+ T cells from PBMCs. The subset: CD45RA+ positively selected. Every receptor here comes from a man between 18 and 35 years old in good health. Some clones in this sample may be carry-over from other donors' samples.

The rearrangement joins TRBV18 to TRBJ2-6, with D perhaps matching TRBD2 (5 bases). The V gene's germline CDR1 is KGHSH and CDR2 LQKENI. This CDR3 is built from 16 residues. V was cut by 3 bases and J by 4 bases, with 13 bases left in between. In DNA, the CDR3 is TGTGCCAGCTCACCTCTGTGGGTAGCGGGGGCCAACGTCCTGACTTTC. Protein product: CASSPLWVAGANVLTF.

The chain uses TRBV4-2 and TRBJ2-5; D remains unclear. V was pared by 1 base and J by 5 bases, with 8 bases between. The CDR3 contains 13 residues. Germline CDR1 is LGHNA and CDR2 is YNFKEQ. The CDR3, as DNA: TGTGCCAGCAGCCAAGCGCCTAGGGAGACCCAGTACTTC. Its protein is CASSQAPRETQYF.

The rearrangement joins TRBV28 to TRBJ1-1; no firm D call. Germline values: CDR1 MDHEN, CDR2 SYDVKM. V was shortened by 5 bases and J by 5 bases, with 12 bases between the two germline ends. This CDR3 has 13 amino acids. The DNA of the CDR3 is TGTGCCAGCAGTCCCCCTGAGGTTACTGAAGCTTTCTTT. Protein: CASSPPEVTEAFF.

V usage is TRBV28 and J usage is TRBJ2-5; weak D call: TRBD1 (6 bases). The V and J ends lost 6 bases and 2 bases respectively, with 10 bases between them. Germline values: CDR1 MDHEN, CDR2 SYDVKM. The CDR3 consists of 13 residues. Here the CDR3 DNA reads TGTGCCAGCAGGGAAGGGGGACAAGAGACCCAGTACTTC. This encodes CASREGGQETQYF.

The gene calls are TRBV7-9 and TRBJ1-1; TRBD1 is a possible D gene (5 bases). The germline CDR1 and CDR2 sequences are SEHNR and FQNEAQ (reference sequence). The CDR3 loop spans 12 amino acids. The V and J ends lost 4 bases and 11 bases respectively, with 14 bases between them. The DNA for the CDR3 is TGTGCCAGCAGCTCAGAAGGGGCGACTGCTTTCTTT. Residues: CASSSEGATAFF.

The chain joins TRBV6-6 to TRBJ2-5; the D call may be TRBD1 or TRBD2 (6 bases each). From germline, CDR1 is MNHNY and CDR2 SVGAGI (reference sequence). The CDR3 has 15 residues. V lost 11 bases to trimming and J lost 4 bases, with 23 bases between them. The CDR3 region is CAAGKRGSGAETQYF. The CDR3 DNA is TGTGCCGCGGGAAAACGGGGATCGGGGGCAGAGACCCAGTACTTC.

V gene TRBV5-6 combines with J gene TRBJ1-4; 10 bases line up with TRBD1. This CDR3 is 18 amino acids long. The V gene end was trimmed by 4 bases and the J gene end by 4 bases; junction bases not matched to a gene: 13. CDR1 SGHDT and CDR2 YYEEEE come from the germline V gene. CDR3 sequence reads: CASSPTGGQYLFNEKLFF. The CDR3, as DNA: TGTGCCAGCAGCCCGACAGGGGGCCAATACCTCTTTAATGAAAAACTGTTTTTT. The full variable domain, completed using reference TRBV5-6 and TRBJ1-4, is DAGVTQSPTHLIKTRGQQVTLRCSPKSGHDTVSWYQQALGQGPQFIFQYYEEEERQRGNFPDRFSGHQFPNYSSELNVNALLLGDSALYLCASSPTGGQYLFNEKLFFGSGTQLSVL.

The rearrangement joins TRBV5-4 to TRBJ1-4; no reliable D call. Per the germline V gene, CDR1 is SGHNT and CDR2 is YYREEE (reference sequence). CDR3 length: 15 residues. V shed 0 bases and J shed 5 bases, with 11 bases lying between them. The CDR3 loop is CASSLVPSINEKLFF. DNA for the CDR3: TGTGCCAGCAGCTTGGTGCCCAGCATAAATGAAAAACTGTTTTTT.

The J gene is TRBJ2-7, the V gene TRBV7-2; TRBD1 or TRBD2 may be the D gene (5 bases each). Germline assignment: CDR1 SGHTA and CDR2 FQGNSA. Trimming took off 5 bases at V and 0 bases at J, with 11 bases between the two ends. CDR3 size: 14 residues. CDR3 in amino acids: CASSQGPVSYEQYF. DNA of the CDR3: TGTGCCAGCAGCCAGGGACCGGTCTCCTACGAGCAGTACTTC.

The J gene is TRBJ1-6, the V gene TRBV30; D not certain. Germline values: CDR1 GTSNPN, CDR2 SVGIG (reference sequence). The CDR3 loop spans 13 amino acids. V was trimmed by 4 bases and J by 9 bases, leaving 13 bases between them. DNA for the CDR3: TGTGCCTGGAATTCTATTCGGGGTTCACCCCTCCACTTT. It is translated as CAWNSIRGSPLHF.

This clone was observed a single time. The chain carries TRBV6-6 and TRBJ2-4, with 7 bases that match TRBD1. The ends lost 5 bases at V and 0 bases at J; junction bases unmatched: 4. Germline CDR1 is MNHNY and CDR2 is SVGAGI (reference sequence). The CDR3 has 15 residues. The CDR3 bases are TGTGCCAGCAGTACTGGACAGGTAGCCAAAAACATTCAGTACTTC. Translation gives CASSTGQVAKNIQYF.

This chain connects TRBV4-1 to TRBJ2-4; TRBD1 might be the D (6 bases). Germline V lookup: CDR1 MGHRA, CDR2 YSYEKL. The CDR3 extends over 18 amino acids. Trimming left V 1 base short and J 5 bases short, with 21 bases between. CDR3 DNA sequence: TGCGCCAGCAGCCAAGCTTACAGGGTACCCATCGTGGAAAACATTCAGTACTTC. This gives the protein CASSQAYRVPIVENIQYF.

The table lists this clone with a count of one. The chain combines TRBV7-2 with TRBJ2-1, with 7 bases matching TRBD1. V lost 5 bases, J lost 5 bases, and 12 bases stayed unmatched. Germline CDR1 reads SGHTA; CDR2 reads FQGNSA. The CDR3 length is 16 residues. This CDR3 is CASSAGTRGYHNEQFF. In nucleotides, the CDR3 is TGTGCCAGCAGCGCCGGAACCAGGGGGTATCACAATGAGCAGTTCTTC.

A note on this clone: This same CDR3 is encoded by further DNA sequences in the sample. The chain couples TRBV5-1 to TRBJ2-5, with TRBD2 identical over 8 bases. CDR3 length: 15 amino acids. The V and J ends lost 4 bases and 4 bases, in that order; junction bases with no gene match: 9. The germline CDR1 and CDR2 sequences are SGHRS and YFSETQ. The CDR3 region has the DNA TGCGCCAGCAGCCCGACCGGGACTAGTGGAGAGACCCAGTACTTC. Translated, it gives CASSPTGTSGETQYF.

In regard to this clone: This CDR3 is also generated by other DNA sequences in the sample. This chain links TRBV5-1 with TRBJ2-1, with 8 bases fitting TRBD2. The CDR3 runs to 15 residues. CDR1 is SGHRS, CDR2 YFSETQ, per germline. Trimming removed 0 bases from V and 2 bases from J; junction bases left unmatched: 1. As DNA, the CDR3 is TGCGCCAGCAGCTTGGTTAGCGGGGCCTACAATGAGCAGTTCTTC. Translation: CASSLVSGAYNEQFF.